A selection of T cell receptor beta chains follows, all from one sample in a study of cytomegalovirus exposure and HLA in healthy donors. Generated by immunoSEQ multiplex PCR, the TCRdb table keeps only in-frame clones and is missing some. The data hold over 150,000 clones, with roughly 77% observed a single time. Sample: PBMCs. The receptors stem from a woman in her thirties or forties in good health and CMV-seropositive. Each CDR3 is given with its conserved first and last residue. D genes are given only for firm matches. Rows may omit the clone size; those that give it use once, few, many or a size class.

TRBJ2-6	.	TRBV2	TRBD2	CASSAPGSGGGTGANVLTF	TGTGCCAGCAGTGCACCAGGGAGTGGGGGGGGTACTGGGGCCAACGTCCTGACTTTC
TRBJ1-6	.	TRBV4-3	TRBD1	CASSQAGTGVRNSPLHF	TGCGCCAGCAGCCAGGCCGGGACAGGGGTGCGAAATTCACCCCTCCACTTT
TRBJ1-2	.	TRBV6-6	TRBD1	CASSQDRVGYTF	TGTGCCAGCAGTCAAGACAGGGTCGGCTACACCTTC
TRBJ2-7	.	TRBV7-2	.	CASSLEGSGRYEQYF	TGTGCCAGCAGCTTAGAGGGGTCAGGGCGCTACGAGCAGTACTTC
TRBJ1-2	.	TRBV7-2	TRBD1	CASSSMDRASSGYTF	TGTGCCAGCAGCTCAATGGACAGGGCCTCCTCCGGCTACACCTTC
TRBJ2-5	.	TRBV20-1	.	CSAGEGPDLYF	TGCAGTGCCGGCGAGGGCCCCGACCTATACTTC
TRBJ2-7	.	TRBV20-1	TRBD1	CSAIDRVEQYF	TGCAGTGCCATTGACAGGGTCGAGCAGTACTTC
TRBJ2-1	.	TRBV4-3	TRBD2	CASSQEGLSGGSYNEQFF	TGCGCCAGCAGCCAAGAAGGCCTGAGCGGGGGTTCTTACAATGAGCAGTTCTTC
TRBJ1-4	once	TRBV7-9	.	CASSSQDPNEKLFF	TGTGCCAGCAGCTCACAGGACCCTAATGAAAAACTGTTTTTT
TRBJ2-7	few	TRBV30	.	CAWKEGNYEQYF	TGTGCCTGGAAGGAGGGTAACTACGAGCAGTACTTC
TRBJ1-2	.	TRBV6-5	TRBD1	CASSLLGQGARGYTF	TGTGCCAGCAGTCTGCTAGGGCAGGGGGCGCGGGGCTACACCTTC
TRBJ1-4	.	TRBV28	.	CASSLLTGGNEKLFF	TGTGCCAGCAGTTTATTGACTGGGGGGAATGAAAAACTGTTTTTT
TRBJ1-2	.	TRBV28	.	CASSPPGYGYTF	TGTGCCAGCAGTCCTCCCGGGTATGGCTACACCTTC
TRBJ1-2	.	TRBV30	TRBD1	CAWSTGDSYGYTF	TGTGCCTGGAGTACAGGGGATTCGTATGGCTACACCTTC
TRBJ2-1	.	TRBV2	.	CASSQGPRGAEQFF	TGTGCCAGCAGTCAGGGGCCCCGCGGCGCTGAGCAGTTCTTC
TRBJ1-1	.	TRBV7-2	.	CASSLLGSNTEAFF	TGTGCCAGCAGCTTACTGGGCTCGAACACTGAAGCTTTCTTT
TRBJ1-6	.	TRBV21-1	.	CASSKDPGYYNSPLHF	TGTGCCAGCAGCAAAGACCCAGGGTACTATAATTCACCCCTCCACTTT
TRBJ1-1	once	TRBV6-6	.	CASSSITGQNTEAFF	TGTGCCAGCAGTTCCATAACGGGACAGAACACTGAAGCTTTCTTT
TRBJ2-1	.	TRBV7-8	.	CASSFDLPLLRGYNEQFF	TGTGCCAGCAGCTTCGATTTGCCCCTTCTGCGGGGATACAATGAGCAGTTCTTC
TRBJ2-3	few	TRBV5-8	.	CASSDVAGPSTDTQYF	TGTGCCAGCAGCGACGTGGCGGGGCCTAGCACAGATACGCAGTATTTT
TRBJ2-1	.	TRBV4-3	.	CASSQDRVGEQFF	TGCGCCAGCAGCCAAGATCGGGTCGGTGAGCAGTTCTTC
TRBJ2-2	.	TRBV29-1	.	CSVESGERNTGELFF	TGCAGCGTTGAATCGGGGGAGAGGAACACCGGGGAGCTGTTTTTT
TRBJ1-1	.	TRBV7-8	.	CASSLYDGARTEAFF	TGTGCCAGCAGCTTGTATGACGGAGCAAGGACTGAAGCTTTCTTT
TRBJ1-1	.	TRBV28	TRBD1	CASSLLDRGRTEAFF	TGTGCCAGCAGTTTACTGGACAGGGGGCGGACTGAAGCTTTCTTT
TRBJ1-4	.	TRBV16	.	CASSQSRDGGKKLFF	TGTGCCAGCAGCCAATCCCGGGACGGGGGGAAAAAACTGTTTTTT
TRBJ1-1	.	TRBV7-2	TRBD1	CASSIGGQPNTEAFF	TGTGCCAGCAGCATAGGGGGACAGCCGAACACTGAAGCTTTCTTT
TRBJ1-6	.	TRBV28	.	CASSLQYYNSPLHF	TGTGCCAGCAGTTTACAGTATTATAATTCACCCCTCCACTTT
TRBJ2-1	.	TRBV5-4	.	CASSFLDVNEQFF	TGTGCCAGCAGCTTTCTAGACGTCAATGAGCAGTTCTTC
TRBJ1-2	.	TRBV28	.	CASTGGDYQIGYGYTF	TGTGCCAGTACGGGGGGGGACTACCAAATCGGGTATGGCTACACCTTC
TRBJ2-1	few	TRBV28	TRBD2	CASSFIGGGVGEQFF	TGTGCCAGCAGCTTTATTGGCGGGGGGGTCGGGGAGCAGTTCTTC
TRBJ1-4	few	TRBV27	TRBD1	CASSSDRGEKLFF	TGTGCCAGCAGTTCGGACAGGGGGGAAAAACTGTTTTTT
TRBJ2-7	.	TRBV9	.	CASSVAGGQGLGEQYF	TGTGCCAGCAGCGTAGCAGGAGGTCAGGGGCTGGGCGAGCAGTACTTC
TRBJ1-1	.	TRBV19	TRBD1	CASSIVRGRTEAFF	TGTGCCAGTAGTATAGTCAGGGGGCGGACTGAAGCTTTCTTT
TRBJ1-1	.	TRBV6-1	.	CASSSEKFGEAFF	TGTGCCAGCAGTTCCGAGAAATTCGGTGAAGCTTTCTTT
TRBJ2-7	.	TRBV5-1	.	CASSLDSDSYEQYF	TGCGCCAGCAGCTTGGATAGCGACTCCTACGAGCAGTACTTC
TRBJ2-6	few	TRBV5-4	.	CASSSYSSGANVLTF	TGTGCCAGCAGTTCTTATAGCTCTGGGGCCAACGTCCTGACTTTC
TRBJ1-2	once	TRBV9	.	CASSPQIDRGYTF	TGTGCCAGCAGCCCCCAGATTGACAGGGGCTACACCTTC
TRBJ2-3	.	TRBV10-3	TRBD2	CAISESIASGTSTDTQYF	TGTGCCATCAGTGAGTCGATAGCTAGCGGGACTAGCACAGATACGCAGTATTTT
TRBJ2-3	.	TRBV6-1	TRBD2	CAISAGGNTDTQYF	TGTGCCATCTCAGCGGGGGGGAACACAGATACGCAGTATTTT
TRBJ2-6	.	TRBV6-5	.	CASGAGSGANVLTF	TGTGCCAGCGGGGCAGGCTCTGGGGCCAACGTCCTGACTTTC
TRBJ1-2	.	TRBV30	.	CAWSGSAGRGYTF	TGTGCCTGGAGTGGGTCCGCCGGGAGAGGCTACACCTTC
TRBJ2-3	few	TRBV30	TRBD1	CAWSLGPGQVGPTDTQYF	TGTGCCTGGTCTTTGGGTCCGGGACAGGTGGGCCCCACAGATACGCAGTATTTT
TRBJ2-2	.	TRBV5-1	TRBD1	CASSLQGFANTGELFF	TGCGCCAGCAGCTTACAGGGGTTCGCGAACACCGGGGAGCTGTTTTTT
TRBJ1-5	.	TRBV2	.	CASRADYSNQPQHF	TGTGCCAGCAGGGCTGACTATAGCAATCAGCCCCAGCATTTT
TRBJ1-1	once	TRBV7-6	.	CASSRTVRDTEAFF	TGTGCCAGCAGCCGCACCGTGAGGGACACTGAAGCTTTCTTT
TRBJ2-3	.	TRBV18	TRBD2	CASSPVAGFFDTQYF	TGTGCCAGCTCACCAGTAGCGGGCTTTTTCGATACGCAGTATTTT
TRBJ2-7	.	TRBV25-1	TRBD1	CASSRGLEQYF	TGTGCCAGCAGTAGGGGGCTCGAGCAGTACTTC
TRBJ1-6	.	TRBV5-4	TRBD1	CASSQDRADPNSPLHF	TGTGCCAGCAGCCAGGACAGGGCGGACCCCAATTCACCCCTCCACTTT
TRBJ2-2	.	TRBV27	TRBD2	CASSLAGYTGELFF	TGTGCCAGCAGCCTAGCGGGATACACCGGGGAGCTGTTTTTT
TRBJ1-5	.	TRBV6-5	TRBD1	CASGTGHQPQHF	TGTGCCAGCGGGACAGGGCATCAGCCCCAGCATTTT
TRBJ2-1	.	TRBV30	TRBD2	CAWSVLRGGRPQGEQFF	TGTGCCTGGAGTGTACTAAGAGGCGGGAGACCCCAGGGTGAGCAGTTCTTC
TRBJ2-3	once	TRBV27	TRBD2	CASRPMSGGAGDTQYF	TGTGCCAGCAGACCGATGAGCGGGGGGGCAGGGGATACGCAGTATTTT
TRBJ2-1	few	TRBV5-1	.	CASSSTGLNEQFF	TGCGCCAGCAGCTCTACAGGGTTGAATGAGCAGTTCTTC
TRBJ2-6	.	TRBV7-8	.	CASSKLDVGANVLTF	TGTGCCAGCAGCAAACTAGATGTTGGGGCCAACGTCCTGACTTTC
TRBJ1-6	.	TRBV6-5	TRBD1	CASSYRQGNSPLHF	TGTGCCAGCAGTTACCGACAGGGTAATTCACCCCTCCACTTT
TRBJ2-7	.	TRBV19	TRBD1	CASSMGQGAYEQYF	TGTGCCAGTAGTATGGGACAGGGGGCCTACGAGCAGTACTTC
TRBJ2-1	.	TRBV11-2	TRBD1	CASSETGNEQFF	TGTGCCAGCAGCGAGACAGGGAATGAGCAGTTCTTC